This record covers a single T cell receptor beta chain. Its antigen is unidentified. TCRdb passed the 5' RACE reads through MiXCR, listing each CDR3 protein once. Of about 57,000 distinct CDR3 sequences listed, about 25% are singletons. Cells sorted as Tregs were CD4+, CD25+ and CD127-/low. Notes on the study in general: Tumor-infiltrating Treg TCR alpha and beta sequences overlapped most with tumor naive CD4+ T cells, then blood naive.

V gave up 4 bases and J gave up 6 bases, with 10 bases separating them. CDR3 length: 13 amino acids. Germline V gene lookup returns CDR1 SGHDT and CDR2 YYEEEE. The TCR comes from a female donor with breast cancer. This chain connects TRBV5-6 to TRBJ1-4; D is unresolved. The sample comprised tumor-infiltrating Tregs sorted from the breast tumor. As DNA, the CDR3 is TGTGCCAGCAGCAGGGTAGGGCATGAAAAACTGTTTTTT. Translating gives CASSRVGHEKLFF.